The clone carrying this T cell receptor (beta chain) was counted a few times. Its antigen is not identified. TCRB transcripts that were expressed got sequenced, as all of the isolated RNA had been reverse transcribed. Clones were sequenced by immunoSEQ multiplex PCR, and TCRdb holds only the in-frame ones, with some missing. The sample carries 100,000 to 150,000 clones, over 15% recorded once. The sample comes from a study of beta chain features in type 1 diabetes. General study results and limits: When Type 1 diabetes patients were examined, their TCRB CDR3s proved moderately but significantly shorter in all four CD4+ subsets.

A sort by CD45RO/CCR7/CD25/CD127/CD95/CD27 yielded CD4+ naive, central memory, regulatory and stem cell-like memory cells. Trimming left V 5 bases short and J 4 bases short, with 11 bases between. The CDR3 has 13 amino acids. Germline loops: CDR1 MNHEY, CDR2 SVGAGI. The receptor was isolated from a man aged 25 to 40 with type 1 diabetes. Material for sequencing was central memory CD4+ T cells from blood. V and J are TRBV6-5 and TRBJ1-2; possible D gene TRBD1, 6 bases. The CDR3 loop reads CASSNGGGYGYTF. CDR3 bases: TGTGCCAGCAGTAACGGGGGCGGCTATGGCTACACCTTC.